Given below is one TCR beta chain in context. What it recognizes is unknown. This record comes from a study of T cell responses to AZD1222 COVID-19 vaccine. In the study overall: The analysis combined second doses at about 4 or about 12 weeks.

Sequencing used immunoSEQ multiplex PCR; TCRdb keeps in-frame clones, though not all of them. The profile shows 90,000 to 150,000 clones, around 90% of them singletons. Whole-study findings and limits: Repertoires were obtained solely post-peak T cell response. Clonal diversity was possibly underestimated, and white British individuals and females predominated among donors.

Trimming shortened V by 6 bases and J by 4 bases, and 19 bases separated the two germline ends. This CDR3 is built from 15 residues. The V gene's germline CDR1 is MNHEY and CDR2 SVGAGI. This sample comprised peripheral blood, obtained on day 0 of AZD1222 vaccination. The chain joins TRBV6-5 to TRBJ2-7; D is possibly TRBD1 or TRBD2 (6 bases each). The TCR was taken from an adult in good health. The CDR3 nucleotides read TGTGCCAGCAGAGGTCCGGGGGACAAGGCATACGAGCAGTACTTC. It specifies CASRGPGDKAYEQYF.